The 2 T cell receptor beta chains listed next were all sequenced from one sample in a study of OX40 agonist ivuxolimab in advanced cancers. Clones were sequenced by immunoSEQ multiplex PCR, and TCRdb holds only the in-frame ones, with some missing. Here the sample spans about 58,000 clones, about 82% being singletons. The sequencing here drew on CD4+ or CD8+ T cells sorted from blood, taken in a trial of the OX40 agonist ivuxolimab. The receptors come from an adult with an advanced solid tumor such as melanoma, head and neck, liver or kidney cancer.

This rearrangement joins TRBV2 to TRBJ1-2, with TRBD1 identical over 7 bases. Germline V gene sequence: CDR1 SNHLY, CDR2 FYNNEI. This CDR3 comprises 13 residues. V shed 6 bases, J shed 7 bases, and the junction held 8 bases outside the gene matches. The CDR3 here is CASSADRTGGYTF. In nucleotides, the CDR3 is TGTGCCAGCAGCGCGGACAGGACGGGTGGCTACACCTTC.

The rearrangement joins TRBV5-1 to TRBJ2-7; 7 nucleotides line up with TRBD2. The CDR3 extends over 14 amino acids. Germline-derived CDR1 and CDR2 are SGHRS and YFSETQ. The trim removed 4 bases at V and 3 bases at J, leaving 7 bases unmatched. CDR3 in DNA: TGCGCCAGCAGCCCCGGAGAGCGGGGCTACGAGCAGTACTTC. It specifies CASSPGERGYEQYF.